Below, 4 T cell receptor beta chains from the same sample are listed, as sequenced in a study of T-cell reconstitution after alpha-beta-depleted transplantation in children. The study, taken as a whole, reports: Several hundred expanded graft clones reportedly gave rise to the alpha-beta T cells present about two months after transplant.

Unique molecular identifiers tagged the TCRbeta library. TCRdb processed the PCR reads anew with MiXCR; each CDR3 protein has one entry. The sample has tens of thousands of distinct CDR3 sequences, around 6% seen once. Their antigens are not known. Sequenced here: peripheral blood, sampled 60 days after TCRalphabeta/CD19-depleted stem cell transplant. Receptors originate from a child less than two years old who had a stem cell transplant for acute myeloid leukemia, so the T cells may come from the graft donor.

This clonotype was counted ten times or more. The chain has TRBV6-5 and TRBJ2-3, with TRBD2 matching 10 bases. Germline V gene data show CDR1 as MNHEY and CDR2 as SVGAGI. The CDR3 is 15 amino acids. J lost 2 bases, V lost 6 bases, and 5 bases had no gene match. This CDR3 reads CASRIAGGLTDTQYF. The CDR3, as DNA: TGTGCCAGCAGAATAGCGGGAGGTCTCACAGATACGCAGTATTTT.

This clonotype was counted many times. The gene calls are TRBV7-9 and TRBJ1-1; D unresolved. Deletions cut 5 bases from V and 1 base from J, with 11 bases between. Germline CDR1 SEHNR, CDR2 FQNEAQ (reference sequence). The CDR3 has 14 amino acids. CDR3 in amino acids: CASSGRKPNTEAFF. In nucleotides, the CDR3 is TGTGCCAGCAGCGGACGGAAGCCGAACACTGAAGCTTTCTTT.

The rearrangement uses TRBV7-9 and TRBJ2-7; TRBD1 agrees at 8 bases. Germline CDR1 and CDR2: SEHNR and FQNEAQ (reference sequence). J was trimmed by 1 base and V by 1 base; bases with no gene match: 3. The CDR3 covers 15 residues. The CDR3 sequence is CASSLEGTGSYEQYF. The CDR3 nucleotides read TGTGCCAGCAGCTTAGAGGGGACAGGATCCTACGAGCAGTACTTC.

This clonotype has a count of ten or more. V and J are TRBV7-3 and TRBJ2-3, with D tentatively TRBD1 or TRBD2 (6 bases each). Germline V gene sequence: CDR1 SGHTA, CDR2 FQGTGA. CDR3 length equals 18 residues. Trimming removed 1 base from V and 0 bases from J, with 17 bases in between. CDR3 loop: CASSLNFRPGASTDTQYF. CDR3 bases: TGTGCCAGCAGCTTAAACTTTCGTCCGGGGGCGAGCACAGATACGCAGTATTTT. The full variable domain, with the rest looked up from reference TRBV7-3 and TRBJ2-3, is GAGVSQTPSNKVTEKGKYVELRCDPISGHTALYWYRQSLGQGPEFLIYFQGTGAADDSGLPNDRFFAVRPEGSVSTLKIQRTERGDSAVYLCASSLNFRPGASTDTQYFGPGTRLTVL.